One sample yielded the 23 T cell receptor beta chains listed below, sequenced in a study of regulatory T cells in long-lasting Graves disease. Time point denoted: persistent/refractory GD, antithyroid drugs over 5 years with positive TRAb. PBMC RNA was the source of the TCR library. Investigators prepared the TCR beta libraries by applying iRepertoire HTBI primers and Arm-PCR of CDR3 regions. TCRdb independently ran MiXCR on the multiplex PCR reads; one entry per CDR3 protein. The sample contains hundreds of thousands of distinct CDR3 sequences, 20% to 25% of which appear only once. The sample here was peripheral blood mononuclear cells (PBMCs), taken when the disease was refractory, from a patient treated with antithyroid drugs. These receptors were taken from a female donor with Graves disease.

In DNA, the CDR3 is TGTGCCAGTAGTATAGATGGGCAGGGGTTCTTGACAGATACGCAGTATTTT. This codes for CASSIDGQGFLTDTQYF. The rearrangement uses TRBV19 and TRBJ2-3, with D possibly being TRBD1 (6 bases). Germline V gene lookup returns CDR1 LNHDA and CDR2 SQIVND (reference sequence). The CDR3 covers 17 residues. The V end was cut by 0 bases, the J end by 3 bases, with 16 bases between.

This clonotype came up many times. The chain carries TRBV28 and TRBJ2-6; D gene uncertain. Trimming cost V 3 bases and J 1 base, with 10 bases left between them. This CDR3 comprises 16 residues. Germline V gene lookup returns CDR1 MDHEN and CDR2 SYDVKM. In DNA, the CDR3 is TGTGCCAGCAGTTTCTGGCTCGCTTCTGGGGCCAACGTCCTGACTTTC. It specifies CASSFWLASGANVLTF.

The rearrangement joins TRBV5-4 to TRBJ2-6; 11 bases are shared with TRBD1. Per the germline V gene, CDR1 is SGHNT and CDR2 is YYREEE (reference sequence). The ends lost 4 bases at V and 2 bases at J; junction bases unmatched: 5. The CDR3 extends over 17 amino acids. The CDR3 region has the DNA TGTGCCAGCAGCATCGGACAGGGGGCGCCTGGGGCCAACGTCCTGACTTTC. This codes for CASSIGQGAPGANVLTF.

Comments on this clonotype: Only one base separates this from a far larger clonotype, so it likely reflects a read error. V is TRBV6-8 and J is TRBJ1-4; D gene ambiguous. The CDR3 contains 15 residues. Germline V gene lookup returns CDR1 MNHGY and CDR2 SAAAGT. The V and J ends lost 4 bases and 6 bases respectively, with 15 bases between them. The DNA for the CDR3 is TGTGCCAGCAGTTTAGACGACCCCTGGGATGAAAAACTGTTTTTT. Translated: CASSLDDPWDEKLFF.

The genes are TRBV6-5 and TRBJ1-6, with D possibly TRBD1 on 6 matching bases. The CDR3 runs to 15 residues. With 4 bases removed from V and 8 bases from J, the gap between germline ends came to 15 bases. The germline gives CDR1 MNHEY, CDR2 SVGAGI. Here the CDR3 DNA reads TGTGCCAGCAGTTCTTCAGGGGAAGTTGATTCACCCCTCCACTTT. This gives the protein CASSSSGEVDSPLHF.

Regarding this clonotype: A much more abundant neighbour one base away suggests this may be a read error. V and J are TRBV6-1 and TRBJ1-4; 7 nucleotides agree with TRBD1. The CDR3 has 14 residues. Looked up from germline, CDR1 is MNHNS and CDR2 is SASEGT. The CDR3 here is CAGSRQGGSEKLFF. The CDR3 coding sequence is TGTGCCGGCAGTCGACAGGGTGGGTCAGAAAAACTGTTTTTT.

The chain joins TRBV28 to TRBJ2-1; 10 bases match TRBD2. V shed 4 bases, J shed 4 bases, and the junction held 10 bases outside the gene matches. The germline V gene has CDR1 MDHEN and CDR2 SYDVKM. The CDR3 is 17 amino acids. In DNA form, the CDR3 reads TGTGCCAGCAGTTCCCTGCCGAGGACTAGCGGTTACAATGAGCAGTTCTTC. It codes for CASSSLPRTSGYNEQFF.

This clonotype was picked up many times. The chain has TRBV5-8 and TRBJ2-6, with D tentatively TRBD2 (5 bases). The CDR3 spans 15 residues. V was pared by 4 bases and J by 0 bases, with 8 bases between. The V gene's germline CDR1 is SGHTS and CDR2 YDEGEE. The CDR3 DNA reads TGTGCCAGCAGCGGACGGGACTCTGGGGCCAACGTCCTGACTTTC. Translating gives CASSGRDSGANVLTF. The full variable domain, with the rest looked up from reference TRBV5-8 and TRBJ2-6, is EAGVTQSPTHLIKTRGQQATLRCSPISGHTSVYWYQQALGLGLQFLLWYDEGEERNRGNFPPRFSGRQFPNYSSELNVNALELEDSALYLCASSGRDSGANVLTFGAGSRLTVL.

The chain couples TRBV7-9 to TRBJ1-2, with D possibly TRBD1 on 5 matching bases. The ends were cut back, 5 bases at V and 3 bases at J, with 10 bases in the middle. CDR1 is SEHNR and CDR2 is FQNEAQ in the germline V gene (reference sequence). CDR3 length: 13 amino acids. This CDR3 is CASSRDDYYGYTF. The DNA of the CDR3 is TGTGCCAGCAGCCGGGACGATTACTATGGCTACACCTTC. Variable domain in full (rest from reference TRBV7-9 and TRBJ1-2): DTGVSQNPRHKITKRGQNVTFRCDPISEHNRLYWYRQTLGQGPEFLTYFQNEAQLEKSRLLSDRFSAERPKGSFSTLEIQRTEQGDSAMYLCASSRDDYYGYTFGSGTRLTVV.

The table lists this clonotype with many counts. The chain couples TRBV12-3 or TRBV12-4 to TRBJ1-1; 8 positions match TRBD1. Trimming cost V 2 bases and J 10 bases; bases outside gene matches: 3. The CDR3 totals 12 residues. This CDR3 is CASSLTQGGAFF. CDR3 coding DNA: TGTGCCAGCAGTTTAACACAGGGGGGAGCTTTCTTT.

This clonotype was seen many times. V usage is TRBV7-2 and J usage is TRBJ2-5, with TRBD2 matching 14 bases. V lost 5 bases and J lost 6; bases outside the gene matches: 5. In germline, CDR1 is SGHTA, CDR2 FQGNSA. The CDR3 is made up of 15 amino acids. The CDR3 spells CASSRGLAGEQTQYF. The DNA of the CDR3 is TGTGCCAGCAGCCGGGGACTAGCGGGAGAACAGACCCAGTACTTC.

The chain joins TRBV7-2 to TRBJ2-7, with D possibly called TRBD1 or TRBD2 (6 bases each). V lost 2 bases and J 6 bases, leaving 11 bases between the germline ends. This CDR3 comprises 13 residues. Germline CDR1 reads SGHTA; CDR2 reads FQGNSA. CDR3 region: CASSLTRGAEQYF. In DNA, the CDR3 is TGTGCCAGCAGCTTAACGAGGGGGGCCGAGCAGTACTTC.

This clonotype came up many times. V is TRBV3-1 and J is TRBJ2-5; a weak D match, TRBD2 (5 bases). The germline CDR1 and CDR2 sequences are LGHDT and YNNKEL (reference sequence). The V end was cut by 1 base, the J end by 1 base, with 10 bases between. CDR3 length: 15 amino acids. The DNA of the CDR3 is TGTGCCAGCAGCCAAGTCGGTGAGGGCCAAGAGACCCAGTACTTC. Protein product: CASSQVGEGQETQYF.

Of note for this clonotype: A much larger clone sits a single nucleotide away, making a read error possible. DNA of the CDR3: TGTGCCAGCAGTTTTCAAGAGGCAGGGGGGGATCAGCCCCAGCATTTT. As protein: CASSFQEAGGDQPQHF. This chain joins TRBV28 and TRBJ1-5; 7 bases agree with TRBD1. Unmatched junction bases numbered 10, after V lost 3 bases and J lost 5 bases. Germline V gives CDR1 MDHEN, CDR2 SYDVKM. The CDR3 covers 16 residues.

The J gene is TRBJ1-1, the V gene TRBV19; the D is unclear. Per the germline V gene, CDR1 is LNHDA and CDR2 is SQIVND (reference sequence). The CDR3 runs to 15 residues. Trimming took off 6 bases at V and 0 bases at J, with 14 bases between the two ends. The CDR3 bases are TGTGCCAGTAGCCACGGCAGGCGAATGAACACTGAAGCTTTCTTT. This gives the protein CASSHGRRMNTEAFF.

The rearrangement joins TRBV5-5 to TRBJ2-4; TRBD1 is a possible D gene (5 bases). This CDR3 region has 16 residues. V dropped 1 base and J dropped 3 bases, with 14 bases sitting between them. Germline V gene data show CDR1 as SGHKS and CDR2 as YYEKEE (reference sequence). The chain's CDR3 is CASSLTGPYGKNIQYF. The CDR3 DNA reads TGTGCCAGCAGCTTGACAGGCCCGTATGGCAAAAACATTCAGTACTTC.

In this sample, this clonotype turned up a few times. The chain recombines TRBV7-9 with TRBJ1-1; a possible D gene is TRBD1 (6 bases). CDR3 size: 14 residues. Between the trimmed V and J ends, which lost 1 base and 6 bases, there was a span of 12 bases. Germline assignment: CDR1 SEHNR and CDR2 FQNEAQ (reference sequence). This CDR3 reads CASSLDGGKSEAFF. For the CDR3, the DNA is TGTGCCAGCAGCTTAGATGGGGGCAAGTCTGAAGCTTTCTTT.

This clonotype turned up a few times. The chain employs TRBV6-1 and TRBJ2-5; D possibly corresponds to TRBD2 (5 bases). V lost 5 bases to trimming and J lost 4 bases, with 14 bases between them. CDR1 is MNHNS and CDR2 is SASEGT in the germline V gene. The CDR3 runs to 14 residues. The chain's CDR3 is CASSTIEAGETQYF. For the CDR3, the DNA is TGTGCCAGCAGTACAATAGAGGCGGGAGAGACCCAGTACTTC.

This clonotype was detected many times. The chain uses TRBV10-3 and TRBJ1-5, with unresolved D. The CDR3 length is 17 residues. Germline values: CDR1 ENHRY, CDR2 SYGVKD. Trimming shortened V by 5 bases and J by 1 base, and 18 bases separated the two germline ends. CDR3 sequence (DNA): TGTGCCATCAGTTCAACTTTAGGGAAGTTGAGCAATCAGCCCCAGCATTTT. Its protein product is CAISSTLGKLSNQPQHF.

This clonotype was seen a few times. In nucleotides, the CDR3 is TGTGCCACCAGCAGAGAGGCGATCGGCACATGGGAGCTGTTTTTT. The encoded protein is CATSREAIGTWELFF. The chain recombines TRBV15 with TRBJ2-2; D not resolved. The germline CDR1 and CDR2 sequences are LNHNV and YYDKDF (reference sequence). The CDR3 has 15 amino acids. V dropped 0 bases and J dropped 9 bases, with 14 bases sitting between them.

This clonotype was counted between two and nine times. In DNA form, the CDR3 reads TGTGCCAGTAACGGGGACAGGGGGCAGGACACTGAAGCTTTCTTT. This sequence encodes CASNGDRGQDTEAFF. The gene calls are TRBV19 and TRBJ1-1, with 12 nucleotides matching TRBD1. V lost 7 bases to trimming and J lost 3 bases; unmatched junction nucleotides: 6. The germline gives CDR1 LNHDA, CDR2 SQIVND (reference sequence). The length of the CDR3 is 15 residues.

The rearrangement joins TRBV5-1 to TRBJ2-5, with 7 positions matching TRBD1. Germline V gene sequence: CDR1 SGHRS, CDR2 YFSETQ. Unmatched junction bases numbered 10, after V lost 4 bases and J lost 4 bases. CDR3 size: 15 residues. The CDR3: CASSPGAPGGETQYF. The CDR3 nucleotides are TGCGCCAGCAGCCCCGGTGCCCCAGGGGGAGAGACCCAGTACTTC.

This clonotype was counted many times. The CDR3 nucleotides read TGCGCCAGCACGCCGTCCGGGGACTATGGCTACACCTTC. This codes for CASTPSGDYGYTF. The chain joins TRBV5-1 to TRBJ1-2; D is ambiguous. Germline CDR1 reads SGHRS; CDR2 reads YFSETQ. This CDR3 has 13 residues. Trimming left V 6 bases short and J 3 bases short, with 12 bases between.